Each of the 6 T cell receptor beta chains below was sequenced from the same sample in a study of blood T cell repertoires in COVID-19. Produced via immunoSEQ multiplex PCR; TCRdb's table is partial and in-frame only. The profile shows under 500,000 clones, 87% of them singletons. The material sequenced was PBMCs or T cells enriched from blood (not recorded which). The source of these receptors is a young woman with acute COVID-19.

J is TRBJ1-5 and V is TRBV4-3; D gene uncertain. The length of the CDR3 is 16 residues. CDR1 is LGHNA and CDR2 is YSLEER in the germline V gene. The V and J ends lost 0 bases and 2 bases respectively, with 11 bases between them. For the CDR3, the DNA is TGCGCCAGCAGCCAAGATAGAGGGAGGGGCAATCAGCCCCAGCATTTT. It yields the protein CASSQDRGRGNQPQHF.

CDR3 residues: CASSPGTGVHEQYF. For the CDR3, the DNA is TGTGCCAGCAGTCCCGGGACAGGGGTCCACGAGCAGTACTTC. The chain uses TRBV7-9 and TRBJ2-7; 10 bases are a match to TRBD1. Germline values: CDR1 SEHNR, CDR2 FQNEAQ (reference sequence). This CDR3 comprises 14 residues. Trimming removed 6 bases from V and 5 bases from J; junction bases left unmatched: 7.

The CDR3 spells CATSDHQGTGAVNEQFF. The CDR3 nucleotides read TGTGCCACCAGTGATCATCAAGGGACAGGGGCGGTCAATGAGCAGTTCTTC. The chain links TRBV24-1 to TRBJ2-1; 10 nucleotides align to TRBD1. The CDR3 runs to 17 residues. CDR1 KGHDR and CDR2 SFDVKD come from the germline V gene. The junction had 10 bases not matched to a gene; V was cut back by 3 bases and J by 6 bases.

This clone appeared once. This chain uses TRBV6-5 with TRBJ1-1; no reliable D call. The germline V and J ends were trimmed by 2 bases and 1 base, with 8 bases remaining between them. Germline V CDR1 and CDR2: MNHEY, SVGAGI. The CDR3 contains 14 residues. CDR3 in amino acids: CASSYISGNTEAFF. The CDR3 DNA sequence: TGTGCCAGCAGTTACATTTCAGGGAACACTGAAGCTTTCTTT.

CDR3 protein: CASSLIQGHGYTF. In nucleotides, the CDR3 is TGTGCCAGCAGTTTAATACAGGGGCATGGCTACACCTTC. J is TRBJ1-2 and V is TRBV12-3 or TRBV12-4; 7 nucleotides agree with TRBD1. The CDR3 is 13 amino acids. V trimming: 2 bases; J trimming: 6 bases; junction bases outside the gene matches: 3.

In DNA form, the CDR3 reads TGTGCCAGCAGCTTAGTCGTCGGGGAGCTGTTTTTT. This translates into CASSLVVGELFF. The V gene is TRBV7-2, the J gene TRBJ2-2; D is unresolved. The CDR3 totals 12 residues. V lost 1 base to trimming and J lost 7 bases, with 4 bases between them. Germline loops: CDR1 SGHTA, CDR2 FQGNSA.